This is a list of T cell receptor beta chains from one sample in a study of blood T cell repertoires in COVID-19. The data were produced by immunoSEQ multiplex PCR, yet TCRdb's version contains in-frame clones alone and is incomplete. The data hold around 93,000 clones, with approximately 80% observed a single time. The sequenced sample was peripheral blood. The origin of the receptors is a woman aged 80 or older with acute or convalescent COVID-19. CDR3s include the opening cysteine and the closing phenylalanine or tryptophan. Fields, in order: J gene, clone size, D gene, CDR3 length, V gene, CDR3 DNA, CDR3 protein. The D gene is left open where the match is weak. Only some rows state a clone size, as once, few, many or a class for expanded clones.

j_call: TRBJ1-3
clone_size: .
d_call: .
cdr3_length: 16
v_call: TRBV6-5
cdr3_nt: TGTGCCAGCAGTTACTCGGGGCAGGGCTCTGGAAACACCATATATTTT
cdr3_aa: CASSYSGQGSGNTIYF

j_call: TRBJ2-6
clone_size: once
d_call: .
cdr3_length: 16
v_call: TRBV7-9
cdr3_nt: TGTGCCAGCAGCGTGCTCGGGGGCTCTGGGGCCAACGTCCTGACTTTC
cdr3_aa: CASSVLGGSGANVLTF

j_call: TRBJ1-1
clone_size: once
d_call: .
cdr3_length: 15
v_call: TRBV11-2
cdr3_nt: TGTGCCAGCAGCTTAAGTTTGCTGTCGGCCGGGGGAGCTTTCTTT
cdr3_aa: CASSLSLLSAGGAFF

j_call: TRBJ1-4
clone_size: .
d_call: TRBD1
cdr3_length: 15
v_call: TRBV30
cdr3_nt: TGTGCCTGGAGTACTGGGACAGCAACTAATGAAAAACTGTTTTTT
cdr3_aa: CAWSTGTATNEKLFF

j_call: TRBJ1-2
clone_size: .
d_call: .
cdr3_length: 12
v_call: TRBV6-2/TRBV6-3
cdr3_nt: TGTGCCAGCAGTTACTCTCCCAATGGCTACACCTTC
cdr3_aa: CASSYSPNGYTF

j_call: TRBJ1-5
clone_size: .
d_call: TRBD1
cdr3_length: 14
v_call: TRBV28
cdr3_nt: TGTGCCAGCTACAGGGGCTATAGCAATCAGCCCCAGCATTTT
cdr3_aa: CASYRGYSNQPQHF

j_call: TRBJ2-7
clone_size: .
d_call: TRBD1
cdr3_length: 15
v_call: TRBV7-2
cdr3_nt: TGTGCCAGCAGCTGGAAGGGGACAGGACCTTTTGAGCAGTACTTC
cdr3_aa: CASSWKGTGPFEQYF

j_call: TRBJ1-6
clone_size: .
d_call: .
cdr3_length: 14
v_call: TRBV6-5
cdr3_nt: TGTGCCAGCAGCCAGGACAGTTATAATTCACCCCTCCACTTT
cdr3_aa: CASSQDSYNSPLHF

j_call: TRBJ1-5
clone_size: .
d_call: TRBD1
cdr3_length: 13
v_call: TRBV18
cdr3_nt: TGTGCCAGCGCGACAGGGGAGGAACAGCCCCAGCATTTT
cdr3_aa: CASATGEEQPQHF

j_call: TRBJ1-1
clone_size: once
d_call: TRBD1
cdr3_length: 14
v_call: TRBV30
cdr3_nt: TGTGCCTGGAGTAGACAGGGGGCTGGCACTGAAGCTTTCTTT
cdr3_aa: CAWSRQGAGTEAFF

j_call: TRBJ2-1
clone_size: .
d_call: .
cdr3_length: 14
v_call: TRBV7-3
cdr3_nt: TGTGCCAGCAGGGGCCCCGGCGTCTACAATGAGCAGTTCTTC
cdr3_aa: CASRGPGVYNEQFF

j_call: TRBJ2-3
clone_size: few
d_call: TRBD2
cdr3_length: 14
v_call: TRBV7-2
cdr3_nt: TGTGCCAGCAGACTGACTAGCGGTACAGATACGCAGTATTTT
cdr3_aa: CASRLTSGTDTQYF